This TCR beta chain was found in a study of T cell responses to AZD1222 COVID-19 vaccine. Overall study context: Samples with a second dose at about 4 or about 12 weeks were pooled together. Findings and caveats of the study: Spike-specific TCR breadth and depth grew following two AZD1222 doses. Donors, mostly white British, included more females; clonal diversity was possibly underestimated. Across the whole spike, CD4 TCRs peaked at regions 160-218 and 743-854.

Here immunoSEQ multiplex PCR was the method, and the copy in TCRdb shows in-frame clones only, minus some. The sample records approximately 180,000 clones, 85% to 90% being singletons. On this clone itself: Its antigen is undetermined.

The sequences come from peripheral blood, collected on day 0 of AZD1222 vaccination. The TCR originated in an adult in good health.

Here the CDR3 reads CASSLNTGTSTEAFF. The CDR3 bases are TGTGCCAGCAGCTTAAATACAGGTACAAGCACTGAAGCTTTCTTT. The gene calls are TRBV7-3 and TRBJ1-1; a possible D gene is TRBD1 (5 bases). Trimming removed 1 base from V and 4 bases from J, with 13 bases in between. The CDR3 is made up of 15 amino acids. The germline CDR1 and CDR2 sequences are SGHTA and FQGTGA.